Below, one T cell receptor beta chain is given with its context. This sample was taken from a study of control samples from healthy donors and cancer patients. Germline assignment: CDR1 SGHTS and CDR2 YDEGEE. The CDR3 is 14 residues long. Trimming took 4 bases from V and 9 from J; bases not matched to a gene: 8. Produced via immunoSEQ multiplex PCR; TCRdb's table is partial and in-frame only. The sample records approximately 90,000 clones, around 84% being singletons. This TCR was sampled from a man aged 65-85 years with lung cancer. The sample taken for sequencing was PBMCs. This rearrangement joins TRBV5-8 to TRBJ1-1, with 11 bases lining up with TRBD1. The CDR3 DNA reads TGTGCCAGCAGCCCCGGACAGGGGGCGGGTAAAGCTTTCTTT. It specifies CASSPGQGAGKAFF.